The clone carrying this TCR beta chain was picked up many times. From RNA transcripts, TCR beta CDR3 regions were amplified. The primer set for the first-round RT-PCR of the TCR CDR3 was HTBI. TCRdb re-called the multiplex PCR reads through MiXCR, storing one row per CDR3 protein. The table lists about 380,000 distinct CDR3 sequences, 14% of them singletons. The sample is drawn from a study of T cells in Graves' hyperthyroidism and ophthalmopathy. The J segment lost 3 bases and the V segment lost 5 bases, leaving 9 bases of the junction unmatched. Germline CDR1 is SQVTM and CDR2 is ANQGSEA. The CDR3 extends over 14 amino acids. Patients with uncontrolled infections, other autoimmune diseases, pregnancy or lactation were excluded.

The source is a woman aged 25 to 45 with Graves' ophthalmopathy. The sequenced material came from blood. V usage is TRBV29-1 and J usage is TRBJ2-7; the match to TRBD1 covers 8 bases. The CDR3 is CSVHPGQAGYEQYF. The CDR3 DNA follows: TGCAGCGTTCATCCGGGACAGGCCGGCTACGAGCAGTACTTC.